This T cell receptor (beta chain) was captured in a study of cytomegalovirus exposure and HLA in healthy donors. Germline-derived CDR1 and CDR2 are SGHRS and YFSETQ. This CDR3 comprises 14 residues. V shed 0 bases, J shed 9 bases, and the junction held 6 bases outside the gene matches. The PCR ran on 60 Vbeta and 13 Jbeta primers. TCRdb's table, derived via immunoSEQ multiplex PCR, lists solely in-frame clones and lacks some. The sample includes some 150,000 clones, 65% to 85% seen only once; the top ten take around 5.6%. As concerns this clone: Antigen specificity is unknown.

Overall study findings and caveats: The classifier reportedly diagnosed cytomegalovirus status with high specificity and sensitivity.

V and J are TRBV5-1 and TRBJ2-1; TRBD2 matches 7 bases. The origin of this receptor is a middle-aged woman in good health and CMV-seropositive. Sequences were obtained from PBMCs. The CDR3 DNA is TGCGCCAGCAGCTTGGTAGGCAGCGGGATTGAGCAGTTCTTC. Amino acid sequence: CASSLVGSGIEQFF.